This TCR beta chain was obtained from a study of shared clonotypes between healthy human individuals. Regarding the study as a whole: On the whole, naive subsets had larger estimated richness than memory subsets had. Between a handful of donors, naive CD4 clonotypes were shared at a level of about 5%.

Profiling relied on immunoSEQ multiplex PCR, and the TCRdb table lists in-frame clones only, not all of them. The table has some 1.5 million clones, around 95% seen once; the top ten hold 0.95% to 1.5%. On this clone itself: Its antigen remains unidentified.

The V gene end was trimmed by 5 bases and the J gene end by 6 bases; junction bases not matched to a gene: 9. Germline values: CDR1 SGHVS, CDR2 FQNEAQ. The CDR3 has 15 residues. The sample comprised naive CD4+ T cells sorted from blood. Subset noted: CD45RA+ positively selected. The chain has TRBV7-8 and TRBJ2-7; 11 bases line up with TRBD2. The receptor was derived from a man aged 30-40 years in good health. The CDR3 bases are TGTGCCAGCAGCCCGATGACTAGCGGGAAAGTCGAGCAGTACTTC. Protein product: CASSPMTSGKVEQYF.